Reported below is one T cell receptor (beta chain). As yet, its antigen is unknown. The data were taken from a study of PD-L1 blockade in urothelial cancer. Overall study results and limits: Pretreatment blood TCR clonality under the median forecast improved survival.

Looked up from germline, CDR1 is SGHVS and CDR2 is FQNEAQ. The CDR3 contains 14 residues. V lost 4 bases to trimming and J lost 8 bases; unmatched junction nucleotides: 7. Each PCR contained spiked-in synthetic TCR analog templates. Method: immunoSEQ multiplex PCR; TCRdb's copy keeps in-frame clones and lacks some. Here the sample spans 85,000 to 130,000 clones, roughly nine tenths being singletons. The V and J genes are TRBV7-8 and TRBJ1-2, with 10 bases lining up with TRBD1. The clonotype was recovered from a woman older than 75 with urothelial cancer. The sample was PBMCs, taken around atezolizumab (anti-PD-L1) treatment. The DNA for the CDR3 is TGTGCCAGCAGCTCGCGACAGGGGGCGTGGGGCTACACCTTC. Translated, it gives CASSSRQGAWGYTF. Based on the CDR3 plus reference TRBV7-8 and TRBJ1-2, the full variable domain is GAGVSQSPRYKVAKRGQDVALRCDPISGHVSLFWYQQALGQGPEFLTYFQNEAQLDKSGLPSDRFFAERPEGSVSTLKIQRTQQEDSAVYLCASSSRQGAWGYTFGSGTRLTVV.